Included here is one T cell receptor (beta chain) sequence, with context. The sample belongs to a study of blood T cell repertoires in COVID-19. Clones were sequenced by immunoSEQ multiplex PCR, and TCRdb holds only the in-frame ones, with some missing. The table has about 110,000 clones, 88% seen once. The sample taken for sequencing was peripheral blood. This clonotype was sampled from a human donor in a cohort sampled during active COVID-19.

CDR3 protein: CASSLNRAYEQYF. The CDR3 DNA follows: TGTGCCAGCAGCTTAAACAGGGCCTACGAGCAGTACTTC. The chain recombines TRBV7-6 with TRBJ2-7; D might be TRBD1 (6 bases). The CDR3 contains 13 residues. Looked up from germline, CDR1 is SGHVS and CDR2 is FNYEAQ. Trimming removed 2 bases from V and 2 bases from J, with 7 bases in between.